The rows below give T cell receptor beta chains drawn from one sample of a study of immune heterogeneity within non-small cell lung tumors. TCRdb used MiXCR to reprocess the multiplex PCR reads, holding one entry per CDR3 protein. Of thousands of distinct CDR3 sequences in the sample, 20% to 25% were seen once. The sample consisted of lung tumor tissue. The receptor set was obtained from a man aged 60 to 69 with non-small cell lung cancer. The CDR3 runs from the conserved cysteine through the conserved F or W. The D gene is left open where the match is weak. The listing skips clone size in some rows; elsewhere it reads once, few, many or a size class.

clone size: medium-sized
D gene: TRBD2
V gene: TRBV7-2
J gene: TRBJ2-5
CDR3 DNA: TGTGCCATCCGGCCGGGAGGGTTGGAGACCCAGTACTTC
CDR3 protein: CAIRPGGLETQYF

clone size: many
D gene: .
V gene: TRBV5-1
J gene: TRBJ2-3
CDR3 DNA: TGCGCCAGCAGCTCCCCCCGGGTTGACACAGATACGCAGTATTTT
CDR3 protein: CASSSPRVDTDTQYF

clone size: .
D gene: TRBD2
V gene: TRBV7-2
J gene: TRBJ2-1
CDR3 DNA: TGTGCCAGCAGCTTAGCGAGCGGGGGTTACAATGAGCAGTTCTTC
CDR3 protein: CASSLASGGYNEQFF

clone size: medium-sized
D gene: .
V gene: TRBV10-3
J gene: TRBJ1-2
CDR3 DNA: TGTGCCATCACCGAGGTACAGGGATATGGCTACACCTTC
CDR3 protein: CAITEVQGYGYTF

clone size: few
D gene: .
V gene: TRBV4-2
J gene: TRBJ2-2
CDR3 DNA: TGTGCCAGCAGCCAAGTGTCCCAGTTAGCGGCGGGCGGGGAGCTGTTTTTT
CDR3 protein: CASSQVSQLAAGGELFF

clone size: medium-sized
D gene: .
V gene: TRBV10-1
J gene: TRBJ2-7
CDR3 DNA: TGCGCCAGCAGTGCCCACCGGGGGAACTACGAGCAGTACTTC
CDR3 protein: CASSAHRGNYEQYF

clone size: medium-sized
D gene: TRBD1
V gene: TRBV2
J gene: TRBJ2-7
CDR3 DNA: TGTGCCAGCAGTGGGCAGGGGGTGCGGTACGAGCAGTACTTC
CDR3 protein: CASSGQGVRYEQYF

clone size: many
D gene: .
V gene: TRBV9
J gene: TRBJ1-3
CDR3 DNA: TGTGCCAGCAGCGGAGACGGAAACACCATATATTTT
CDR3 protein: CASSGDGNTIYF

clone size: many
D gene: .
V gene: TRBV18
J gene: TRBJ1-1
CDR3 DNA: TGTGCCAGCTCCCGAATAGAAGGCACTGAAGCTTTCTTT
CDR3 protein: CASSRIEGTEAFF

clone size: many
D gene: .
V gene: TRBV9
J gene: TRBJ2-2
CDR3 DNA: TGTGCCAGCAGCCTCGGACAGTACATCGGGGAGCTGTTTTTT
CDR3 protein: CASSLGQYIGELFF

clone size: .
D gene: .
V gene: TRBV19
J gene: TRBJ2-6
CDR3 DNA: TGTGTCAGTAGTATCGGGTCAGCCTTTTCGGGGACTGGGGCCAACGTGGTGACTTTC
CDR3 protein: CVSSIGSAFSGTGANVVTF

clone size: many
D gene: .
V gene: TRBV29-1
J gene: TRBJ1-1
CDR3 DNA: TGCAGCGTTGAGTTTGGGACTGAAGCTTTCTTT
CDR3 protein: CSVEFGTEAFF

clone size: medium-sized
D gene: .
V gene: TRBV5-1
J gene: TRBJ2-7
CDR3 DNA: TGCGCCAGCAGCACAGCCTACGAGCAGTACTTC
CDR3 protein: CASSTAYEQYF

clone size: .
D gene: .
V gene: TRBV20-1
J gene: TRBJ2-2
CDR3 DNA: TGCAGTGCTAGAGATGTAAGACAGCCCCCGAACACCGGGGAGCTGTTTTTT
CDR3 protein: CSARDVRQPPNTGELFF

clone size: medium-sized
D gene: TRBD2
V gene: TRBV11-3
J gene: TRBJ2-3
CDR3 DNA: TGTGCCAGCAGCTTATCCATAGCGGGAGTGGCCACAGATACGCAGTATTTT
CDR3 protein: CASSLSIAGVATDTQYF

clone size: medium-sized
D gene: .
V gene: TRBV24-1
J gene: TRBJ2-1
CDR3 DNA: TGTGCCACCAGCCGGGACTCAGCCTTGGATGAGCAGTTCTTC
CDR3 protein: CATSRDSALDEQFF

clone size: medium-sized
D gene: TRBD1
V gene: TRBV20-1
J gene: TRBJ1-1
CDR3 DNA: TGCAGTGCAACACCCAGGGGGCTGGAGAACACTGAAGCTTTCTTT
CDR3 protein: CSATPRGLENTEAFF

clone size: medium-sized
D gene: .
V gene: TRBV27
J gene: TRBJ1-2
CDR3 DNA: TGTGCCAGCAGTTTAGCAGGTCAGGGCGTCTATGGCTACACCTTC
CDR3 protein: CASSLAGQGVYGYTF

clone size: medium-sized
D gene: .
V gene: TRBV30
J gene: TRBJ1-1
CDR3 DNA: TGTGCCTGGACGGGGCGAACCCCGAACACTGAAGCTTTCTTT
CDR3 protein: CAWTGRTPNTEAFF

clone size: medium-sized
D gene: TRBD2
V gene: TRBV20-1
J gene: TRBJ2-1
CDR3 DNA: TGCAGTGCTAGAGATCGCCTAGCGGGAGGGAATGAGCAGTTCTTC
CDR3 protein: CSARDRLAGGNEQFF

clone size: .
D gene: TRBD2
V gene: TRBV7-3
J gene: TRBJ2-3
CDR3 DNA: TGTGCCAGAAGCTTCCGTGGCCCTGGCACTAGTGGGAGGGCCAGGGATACGCAGTATTTT
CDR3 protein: CARSFRGPGTSGRARDTQYF

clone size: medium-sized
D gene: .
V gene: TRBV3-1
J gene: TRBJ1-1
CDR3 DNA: TGTGCCAGCAGCCAAGACCCGGGGTGGGGCACTGAAGCTTTCTTT
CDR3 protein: CASSQDPGWGTEAFF

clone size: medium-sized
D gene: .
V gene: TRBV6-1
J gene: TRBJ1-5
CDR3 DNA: TGTGCCAGCGCCGGAACGGGGTGGGAGAGTTATAGCAATCAGCCCCAGCATTTT
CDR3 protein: CASAGTGWESYSNQPQHF

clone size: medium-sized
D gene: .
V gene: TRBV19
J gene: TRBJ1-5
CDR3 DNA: TGTGCCAGTAGTATACTTCCCCTAGATACTACAGTTGTTCCGCCCCAGCATTTT
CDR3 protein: CASSILPLDTTVVPPQHF

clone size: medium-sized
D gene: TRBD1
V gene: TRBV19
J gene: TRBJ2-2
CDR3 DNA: TGTGCCAGTAGTCGGGACAGGGAGACCGGGGAGCTGTTTTTT
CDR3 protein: CASSRDRETGELFF

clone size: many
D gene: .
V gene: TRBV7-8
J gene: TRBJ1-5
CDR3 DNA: TGTGCCAGCAGCCCCACAGTTAATCAGCCCCAGCATTTT
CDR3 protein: CASSPTVNQPQHF

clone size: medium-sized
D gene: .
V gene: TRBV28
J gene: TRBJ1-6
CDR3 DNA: TGTGCCAGCAGTTTATTTAAGGGGCCAACCTATAATTCACCCCTCCACTTT
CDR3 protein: CASSLFKGPTYNSPLHF

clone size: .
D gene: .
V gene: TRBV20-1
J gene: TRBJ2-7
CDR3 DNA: TGCAGTGCTAGAGATTTAGGCCGGGCCTACCAGCAGTACTTT
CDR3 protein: CSARDLGRAYQQYF

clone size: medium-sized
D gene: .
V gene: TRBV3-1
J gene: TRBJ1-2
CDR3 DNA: TGTGCCAGCAGCCAGCCCGACTATGGCTACACCTTC
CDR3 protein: CASSQPDYGYTF

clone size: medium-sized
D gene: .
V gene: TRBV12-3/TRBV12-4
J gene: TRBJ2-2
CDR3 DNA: TGTGCCAGCAGTACGACTGTCACCGGGGAGCTGTTTTTT
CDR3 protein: CASSTTVTGELFF

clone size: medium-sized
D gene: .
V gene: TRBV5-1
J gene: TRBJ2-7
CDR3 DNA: TGCGCCAGCAGCCCCTACATGGGGGGACCGTCCTACGAGCAGTACTTC
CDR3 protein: CASSPYMGGPSYEQYF

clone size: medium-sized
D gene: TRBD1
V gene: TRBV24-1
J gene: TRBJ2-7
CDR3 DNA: TGTGCCACCAGTGCCGGGACAGGTTACGAGCAGTACTTC
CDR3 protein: CATSAGTGYEQYF

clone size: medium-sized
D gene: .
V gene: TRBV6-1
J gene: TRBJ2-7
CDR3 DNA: TGTGCCAGCGGGATTATGACAGCCTCCTACGAGCAGTACTTC
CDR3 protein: CASGIMTASYEQYF

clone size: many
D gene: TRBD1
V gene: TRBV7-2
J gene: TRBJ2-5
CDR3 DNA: TGTGCCAGCAGCTTAGAGGACAGGGAGACCCAGTACTTC
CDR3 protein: CASSLEDRETQYF

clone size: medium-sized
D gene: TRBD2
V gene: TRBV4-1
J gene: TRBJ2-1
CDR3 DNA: TGCGCCAGCAGCCAAGATTGGGCTAGCGGGAGGAATGAGCAGTTCTTC
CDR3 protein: CASSQDWASGRNEQFF

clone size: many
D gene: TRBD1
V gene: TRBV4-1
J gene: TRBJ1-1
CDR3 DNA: TGCGCCAGCAGCCGCACAGGGGACGCGAACACTGAAGCTTTCTTT
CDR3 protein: CASSRTGDANTEAFF

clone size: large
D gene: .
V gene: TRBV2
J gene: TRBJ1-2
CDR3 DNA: TGTGCCAGCAGTAAGGTCAGGGACTATGGCTACACCTTC
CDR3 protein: CASSKVRDYGYTF

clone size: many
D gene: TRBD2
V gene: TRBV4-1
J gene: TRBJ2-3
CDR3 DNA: TGCGCCAGCAGCCAAATAGCGGGAGGGCCTAAGGGCACAGATACGCAGTATTTT
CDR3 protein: CASSQIAGGPKGTDTQYF

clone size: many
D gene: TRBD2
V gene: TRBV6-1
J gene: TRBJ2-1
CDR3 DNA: TGTGCCAGCAGTCAAGTAGCGGGAGGGCCATATAATGAGCAGTTCTTC
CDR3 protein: CASSQVAGGPYNEQFF

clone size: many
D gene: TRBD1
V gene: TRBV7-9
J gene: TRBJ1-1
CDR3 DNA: TGTGCCAGCAGCCGAATGGGACAGACCACTGAAGCTTTCTTT
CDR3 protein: CASSRMGQTTEAFF

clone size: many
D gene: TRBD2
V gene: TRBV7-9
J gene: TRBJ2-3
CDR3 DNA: TGTGCCAGCAGCTTTTTTCTAGCGGGAGGCCCAGATACGCAGTATTTT
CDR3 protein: CASSFFLAGGPDTQYF

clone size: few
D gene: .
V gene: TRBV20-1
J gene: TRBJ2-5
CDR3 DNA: TGCAGTGCTAGAGATGCCTGGTACCAAGAGACCCAGTACTTC
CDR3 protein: CSARDAWYQETQYF